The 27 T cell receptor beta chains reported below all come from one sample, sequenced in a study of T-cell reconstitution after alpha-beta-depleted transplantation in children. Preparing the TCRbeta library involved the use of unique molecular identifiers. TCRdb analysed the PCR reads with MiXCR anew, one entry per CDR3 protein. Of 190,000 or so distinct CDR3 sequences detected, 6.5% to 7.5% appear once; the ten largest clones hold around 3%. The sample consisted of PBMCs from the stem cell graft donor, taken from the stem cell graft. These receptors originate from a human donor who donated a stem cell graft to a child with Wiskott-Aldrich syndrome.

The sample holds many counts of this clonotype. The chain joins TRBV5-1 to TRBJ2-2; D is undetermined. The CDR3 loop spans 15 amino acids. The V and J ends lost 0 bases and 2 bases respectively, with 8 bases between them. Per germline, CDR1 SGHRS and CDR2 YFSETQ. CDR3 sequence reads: CASSLGAANTGELFF. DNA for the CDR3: TGCGCCAGCAGCTTGGGGGCAGCTAACACCGGGGAGCTGTTTTTT.

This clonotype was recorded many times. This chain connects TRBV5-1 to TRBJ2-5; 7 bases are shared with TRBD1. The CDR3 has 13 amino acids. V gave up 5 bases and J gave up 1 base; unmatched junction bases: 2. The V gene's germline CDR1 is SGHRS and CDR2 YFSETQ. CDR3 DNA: TGCGCCAGCAGGAACAGGGGCCAAGAGACCCAGTACTTC. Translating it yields CASRNRGQETQYF.

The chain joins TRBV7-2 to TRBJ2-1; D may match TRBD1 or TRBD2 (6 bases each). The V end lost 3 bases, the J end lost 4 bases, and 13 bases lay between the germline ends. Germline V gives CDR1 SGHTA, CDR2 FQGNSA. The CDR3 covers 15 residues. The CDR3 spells CASSFDGGTYNEQFF. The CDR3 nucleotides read TGTGCCAGCAGCTTTGATGGCGGGACATACAATGAGCAGTTCTTC.

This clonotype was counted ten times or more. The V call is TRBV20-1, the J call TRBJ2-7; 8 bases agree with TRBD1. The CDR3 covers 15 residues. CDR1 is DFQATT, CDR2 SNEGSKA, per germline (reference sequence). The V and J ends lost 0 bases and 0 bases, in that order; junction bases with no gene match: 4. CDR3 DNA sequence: TGCAGTGCTAGAGAGTCGGGACAGGTCTCCTACGAGCAGTACTTC. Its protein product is CSARESGQVSYEQYF.

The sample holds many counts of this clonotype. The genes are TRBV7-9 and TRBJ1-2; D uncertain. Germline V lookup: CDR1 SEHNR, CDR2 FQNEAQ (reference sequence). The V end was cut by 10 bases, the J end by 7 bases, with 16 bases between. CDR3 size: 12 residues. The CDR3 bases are TGTGCCATCACTAGGGTGGCGGGTGGCTACACCTTC. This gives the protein CAITRVAGGYTF.

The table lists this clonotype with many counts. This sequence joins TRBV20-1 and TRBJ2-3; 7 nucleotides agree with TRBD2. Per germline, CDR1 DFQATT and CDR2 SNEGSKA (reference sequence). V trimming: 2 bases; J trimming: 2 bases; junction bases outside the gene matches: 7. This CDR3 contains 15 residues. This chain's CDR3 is CSARNSGAYTDTQYF. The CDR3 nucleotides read TGCAGTGCTAGAAACAGCGGGGCCTACACAGATACGCAGTATTTT.

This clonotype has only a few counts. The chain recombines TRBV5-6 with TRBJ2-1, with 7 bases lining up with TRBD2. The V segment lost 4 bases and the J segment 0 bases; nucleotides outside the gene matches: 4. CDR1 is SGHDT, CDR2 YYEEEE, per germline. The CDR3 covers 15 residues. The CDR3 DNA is TGTGCCAGCAGCAAAAGCGGGGTCTCCTACAATGAGCAGTTCTTC. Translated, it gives CASSKSGVSYNEQFF.

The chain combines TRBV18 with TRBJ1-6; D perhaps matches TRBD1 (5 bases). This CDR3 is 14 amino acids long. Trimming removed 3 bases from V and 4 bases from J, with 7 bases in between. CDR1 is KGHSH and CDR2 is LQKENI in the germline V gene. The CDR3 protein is CASSPGQYNSPLHF. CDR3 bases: TGTGCCAGCTCACCTGGACAATATAATTCACCCCTCCACTTT.

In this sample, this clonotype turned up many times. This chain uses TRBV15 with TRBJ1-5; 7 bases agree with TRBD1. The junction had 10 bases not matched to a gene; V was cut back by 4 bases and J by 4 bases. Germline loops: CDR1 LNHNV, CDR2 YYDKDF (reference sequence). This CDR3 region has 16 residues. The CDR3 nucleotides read TGTGCCACCAGCAAAATGAGGGGACAGAGTAATCAGCCCCAGCATTTT. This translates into CATSKMRGQSNQPQHF. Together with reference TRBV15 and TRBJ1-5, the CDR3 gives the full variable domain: DAMVIQNPRYQVTQFGKPVTLSCSQTLNHNVMYWYQQKSSQAPKLLFHYYDKDFNNEADTPDNFQSRRPNTSFCFLDIRSPGLGDTAMYLCATSKMRGQSNQPQHFGDGTRLSIL.

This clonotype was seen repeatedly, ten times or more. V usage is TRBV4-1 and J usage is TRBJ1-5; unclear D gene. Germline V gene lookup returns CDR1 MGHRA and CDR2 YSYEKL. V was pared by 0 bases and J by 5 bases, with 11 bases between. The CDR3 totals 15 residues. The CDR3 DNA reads TGCGCCAGCAGCCAAGATACTTCGGATTATCAGCCCCAGCATTTT. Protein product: CASSQDTSDYQPQHF.

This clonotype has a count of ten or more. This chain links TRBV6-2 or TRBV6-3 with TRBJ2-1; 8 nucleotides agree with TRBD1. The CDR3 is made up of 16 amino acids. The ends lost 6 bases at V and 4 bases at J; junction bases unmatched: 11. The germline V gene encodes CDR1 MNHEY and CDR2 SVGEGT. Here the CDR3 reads CASSPPWTGSYNEQFF. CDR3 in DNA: TGTGCCAGCAGCCCACCGTGGACAGGGTCGTACAATGAGCAGTTCTTC.

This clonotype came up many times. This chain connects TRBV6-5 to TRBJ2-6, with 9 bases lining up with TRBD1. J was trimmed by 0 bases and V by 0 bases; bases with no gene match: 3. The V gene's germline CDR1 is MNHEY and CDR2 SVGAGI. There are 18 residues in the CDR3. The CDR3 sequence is CASSYSGTGYSGANVLTF. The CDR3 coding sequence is TGTGCCAGCAGTTACTCAGGGACAGGGTACTCTGGGGCCAACGTCCTGACTTTC.

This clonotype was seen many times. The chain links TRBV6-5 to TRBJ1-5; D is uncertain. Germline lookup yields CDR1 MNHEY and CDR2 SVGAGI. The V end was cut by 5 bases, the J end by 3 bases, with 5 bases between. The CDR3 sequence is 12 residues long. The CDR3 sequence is CASSTTNQPQHF. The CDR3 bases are TGTGCCAGCAGTACGACCAATCAGCCCCAGCATTTT.

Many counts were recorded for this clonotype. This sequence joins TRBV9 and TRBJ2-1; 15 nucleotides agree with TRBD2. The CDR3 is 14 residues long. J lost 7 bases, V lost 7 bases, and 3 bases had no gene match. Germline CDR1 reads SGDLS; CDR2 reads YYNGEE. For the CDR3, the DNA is TGTGCCAGCGGACTAGCGGGAGGGGGGAATGAGCAGTTCTTC. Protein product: CASGLAGGGNEQFF.

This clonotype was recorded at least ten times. CDR3 protein: CASSRGLAGYNEQFF. DNA for the CDR3: TGTGCCAGCAGCCGTGGACTAGCGGGTTACAATGAGCAGTTCTTC. V and J are TRBV5-5 and TRBJ2-1; 11 nucleotides line up with TRBD2. Germline V gene sequence: CDR1 SGHKS, CDR2 YYEKEE (reference sequence). The CDR3 is made up of 15 amino acids. V shed 4 bases, J shed 4 bases, and the junction held 4 bases outside the gene matches.

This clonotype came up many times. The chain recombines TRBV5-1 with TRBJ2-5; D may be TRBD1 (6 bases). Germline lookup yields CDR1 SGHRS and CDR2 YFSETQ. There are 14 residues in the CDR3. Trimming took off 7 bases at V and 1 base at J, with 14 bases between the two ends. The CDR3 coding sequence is TGCGCCAGCGCATCAGGGGCCTCCCAAGAGACCCAGTACTTC. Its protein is CASASGASQETQYF.

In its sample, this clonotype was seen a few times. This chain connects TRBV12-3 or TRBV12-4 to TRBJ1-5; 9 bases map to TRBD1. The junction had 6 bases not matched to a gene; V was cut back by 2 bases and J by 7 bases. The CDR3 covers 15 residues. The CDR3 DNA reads TGTGCCAGCAGTTTAACCGGGACAGGGCCCCAGCCCCAGCATTTT. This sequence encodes CASSLTGTGPQPQHF.

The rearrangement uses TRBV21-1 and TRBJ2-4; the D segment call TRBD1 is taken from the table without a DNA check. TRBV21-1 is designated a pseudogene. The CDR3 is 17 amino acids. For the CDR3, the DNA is TGTGCCAGCAGCAAACCTCGGGCGGGAAGGGGCAAAAACATTCAGTACTTC. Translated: CASSKPRAGRGKNIQYF.

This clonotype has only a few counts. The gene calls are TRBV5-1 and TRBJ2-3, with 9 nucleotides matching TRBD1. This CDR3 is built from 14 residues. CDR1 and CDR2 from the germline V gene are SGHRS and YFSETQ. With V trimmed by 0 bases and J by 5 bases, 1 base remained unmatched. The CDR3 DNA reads TGCGCCAGCAGCTTGGAGGACAGGGGAGATACGCAGTATTTT. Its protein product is CASSLEDRGDTQYF.

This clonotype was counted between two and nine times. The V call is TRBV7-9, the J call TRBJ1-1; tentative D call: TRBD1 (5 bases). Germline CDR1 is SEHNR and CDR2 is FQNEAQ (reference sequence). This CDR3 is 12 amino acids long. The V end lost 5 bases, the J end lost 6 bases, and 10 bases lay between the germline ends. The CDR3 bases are TGTGCCAGCAGCATCGGGACCGCTGAAGCTTTCTTT. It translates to CASSIGTAEAFF.

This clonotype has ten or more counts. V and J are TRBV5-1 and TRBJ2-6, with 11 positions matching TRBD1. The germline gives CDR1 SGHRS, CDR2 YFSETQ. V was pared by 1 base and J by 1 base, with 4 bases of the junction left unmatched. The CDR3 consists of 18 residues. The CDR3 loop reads CASSLTGQGASGANVLTF. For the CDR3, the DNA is TGCGCCAGCAGCTTGACCGGACAGGGGGCATCTGGGGCCAACGTCCTGACTTTC.

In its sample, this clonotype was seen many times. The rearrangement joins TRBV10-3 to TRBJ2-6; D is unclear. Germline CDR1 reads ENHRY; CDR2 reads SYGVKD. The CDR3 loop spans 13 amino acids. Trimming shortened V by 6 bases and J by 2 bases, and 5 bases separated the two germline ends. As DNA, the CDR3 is TGTGCCATCAGCCGTCCTGGGGCCAACGTCCTGACTTTC. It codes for CAISRPGANVLTF.

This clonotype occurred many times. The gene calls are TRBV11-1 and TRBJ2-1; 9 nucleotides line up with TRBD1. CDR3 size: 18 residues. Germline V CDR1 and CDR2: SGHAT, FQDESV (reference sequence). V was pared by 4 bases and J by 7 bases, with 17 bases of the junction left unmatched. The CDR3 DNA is TGTGCCAGCAGCTCCTCCCCCCCCGGGACAGGGCGTGGAAATGAGCAGTTCTTC. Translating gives CASSSSPPGTGRGNEQFF.

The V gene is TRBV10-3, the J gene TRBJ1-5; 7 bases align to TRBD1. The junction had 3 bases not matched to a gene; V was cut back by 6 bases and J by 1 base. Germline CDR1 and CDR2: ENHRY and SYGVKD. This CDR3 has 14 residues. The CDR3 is CAISSDRSNQPQHF. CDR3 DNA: TGTGCCATCAGCTCGGACAGGAGCAATCAGCCCCAGCATTTT.

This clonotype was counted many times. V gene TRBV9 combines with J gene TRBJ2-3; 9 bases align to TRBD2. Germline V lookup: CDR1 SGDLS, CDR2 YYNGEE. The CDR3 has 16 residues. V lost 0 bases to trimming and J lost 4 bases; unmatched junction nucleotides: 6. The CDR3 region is CASSVAAGGGSDTQYF. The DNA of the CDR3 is TGTGCCAGCAGCGTAGCCGCGGGGGGGGGGTCAGATACGCAGTATTTT.

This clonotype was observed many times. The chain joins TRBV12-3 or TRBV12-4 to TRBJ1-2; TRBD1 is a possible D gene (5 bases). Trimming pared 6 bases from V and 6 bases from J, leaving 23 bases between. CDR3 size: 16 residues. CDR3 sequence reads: CASRRGWGSAFDGYTF. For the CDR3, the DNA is TGTGCCAGCAGACGGGGGTGGGGCAGCGCATTCGATGGCTACACCTTC.

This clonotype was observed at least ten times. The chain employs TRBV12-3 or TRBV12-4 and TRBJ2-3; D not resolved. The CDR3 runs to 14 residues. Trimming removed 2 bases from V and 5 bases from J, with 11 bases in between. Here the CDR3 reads CASSLLAELDTQYF. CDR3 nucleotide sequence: TGTGCCAGCAGTTTACTGGCCGAGCTAGATACGCAGTATTTT.